The subject of this entry is one T cell receptor (beta chain). The authors' processing: Using reference gene primer amplification, nucleated cell counts were estimated. The table came from immunoSEQ multiplex PCR; TCRdb's copy has only in-frame clones and leaves some out. The DNA was the basis for D and trimming; V, J and clone size are from that table. The sample lists 90,000 to 150,000 clones, roughly nine tenths seen once, with about 7.4% in the top ten. The data derive from a study of blood T cell repertoires in COVID-19. Study-wide context: PBMCs, B-cell-depleted T cells, or T cells were the source of the cDNA or gDNA that made up the material.

Germline assignment: CDR1 MGHDK and CDR2 SYGVNS. CDR3 length: 12 amino acids. V shed 3 bases and J shed 8 bases, with 5 bases lying between them. The sequencing sample was made of peripheral blood. The source of this sequence is a man aged 65-85 years who had recovered from COVID-19. V and J are TRBV25-1 and TRBJ1-6; D unresolved. The CDR3 DNA is TGTGCCAGCAGTGATTCAGATTCACCCCTCCACTTT. Protein sequence: CASSDSDSPLHF.